The 25 T cell receptor beta chains reported below all come from one sample, sequenced in a study of T cells in Graves' hyperthyroidism and ophthalmopathy. TCR beta CDR3 region amplification was performed from RNA transcripts. A set of HTBI primers served as the primers for a first-round RT-PCR of the TCR CDR3. TCRdb reanalysed the multiplex PCR reads using MiXCR and keeps one entry per CDR3 protein. Here the sample spans approximately 630,000 distinct CDR3 sequences, roughly 17% being singletons. Sequenced: blood. All receptors come from a woman aged 30 to 39 with Graves' hyperthyroidism.

This clonotype was detected ten times or more. The chain is built from TRBV6-1 and TRBJ2-1; 13 bases fit TRBD2. Germline loops: CDR1 MNHNS, CDR2 SASEGT. The CDR3 consists of 16 residues. The V segment lost 8 bases and the J segment 6 bases; nucleotides outside the gene matches: 10. The CDR3: CASGRTSGRTFNEQFF. As DNA, the CDR3 is TGTGCCAGCGGCCGGACTAGCGGGAGAACCTTCAATGAGCAGTTCTTC.

This clonotype was counted ten times or more. The chain joins TRBV7-8 to TRBJ2-3, with D tentatively TRBD2 (6 bases). CDR1 is SGHVS, CDR2 FQNEAQ, per germline. The CDR3 has 15 amino acids. Deletions cut 2 bases from V and 4 bases from J, with 13 bases between. CDR3 sequence: CASSLRPVAADTQYF. CDR3 sequence (DNA): TGTGCCAGCAGCTTACGTCCGGTAGCGGCAGATACGCAGTATTTT.

This clonotype has more than one count but fewer than ten. Lacking the conserved final phenylalanine or tryptophan, this CDR3 likely reflects a read error. The chain employs TRBV28 and TRBJ2-3; 8 bases fit TRBD2. The V gene's germline CDR1 is MDHEN and CDR2 SYDVKM. This CDR3 has 14 residues. The V segment lost 5 bases and the J segment 3 bases; nucleotides outside the gene matches: 4. This chain's CDR3 is CASSRSGGTDTQYS. In DNA, the CDR3 is TGTGCCAGCAGTCGGAGCGGGGGAACAGATACGCAGTATTCT.

In its sample, this clonotype was seen a few times. The chain links TRBV19 to TRBJ2-1, with 14 bases lining up with TRBD2. After removal of 0 bases from V and 5 bases from J, the junction contained 3 bases not matched to a gene. Germline values: CDR1 LNHDA, CDR2 SQIVND (reference sequence). The CDR3 sequence is 17 residues long. CDR3 sequence (DNA): TGTGCCAGTAGTATAGATAGGGGACTAGCGGGAGACAATGAGCAGTTCTTC. It translates to CASSIDRGLAGDNEQFF.

The sample holds many counts of this clonotype. The chain joins TRBV5-1 to TRBJ1-2, with a tentative D call TRBD1 (5 bases). Germline CDR1 is SGHRS and CDR2 is YFSETQ. Trimming took off 4 bases at V and 0 bases at J, with 13 bases between the two ends. The CDR3 is made up of 15 amino acids. The CDR3 DNA is TGCGCCAGCAGCGTATCGACAGTTTCTAACTATGGCTACACCTTC. It encodes CASSVSTVSNYGYTF.

This clonotype has a count of ten or more. The chain combines TRBV11-2 with TRBJ2-5; maybe TRBD2 (6 bases). The CDR3 runs to 14 residues. With 5 bases removed from V and 0 bases from J, the gap between germline ends came to 10 bases. Germline CDR1 and CDR2: SGHAT and FQNNGV. CDR3 in DNA: TGTGCCAGCAGCCACCGGGGGTACCAAGAGACCCAGTACTTC. Translated, it gives CASSHRGYQETQYF.

V is TRBV5-1 and J is TRBJ1-2; D is undetermined. Trimming pared 4 bases from V and 0 bases from J, leaving 19 bases between. From germline, CDR1 is SGHRS and CDR2 YFSETQ. The length of the CDR3 is 17 residues. The CDR3 coding sequence is TGCGCCAGCAGCCGCGAAACCGGGCCTTCTTCTAACTATGGCTACACCTTC. The encoded protein is CASSRETGPSSNYGYTF.

This clonotype came up many times. The V call is TRBV20-1, the J call TRBJ2-5; the D is unclear. V lost 6 bases to trimming and J lost 2 bases, with 19 bases between them. Germline V lookup: CDR1 DFQATT, CDR2 SNEGSKA (reference sequence). This CDR3 comprises 15 residues. The CDR3 protein is CSAPFPRTEQETQYF. In nucleotides, the CDR3 is TGCAGTGCCCCTTTCCCTAGGACGGAACAAGAGACCCAGTACTTC.

This clonotype appeared many times. This sequence joins TRBV11-3 and TRBJ2-7, with 8 bases fitting TRBD2. This CDR3 is built from 15 residues. From germline, CDR1 is SGHNT and CDR2 YENEEA. The J segment lost 4 bases and the V segment lost 5 bases, leaving 10 bases of the junction unmatched. The CDR3 bases are TGTGCCAGCAGCCCAGCAAGCGGGAGAAGGTACGAGCAGTACTTC. It specifies CASSPASGRRYEQYF.

This clonotype turned up a few times. V usage is TRBV7-9 and J usage is TRBJ2-7; 9 positions agree with TRBD1. The germline V gene has CDR1 SEHNR and CDR2 FQNEAQ (reference sequence). The V gene end was trimmed by 11 bases and the J gene end by 5 bases; junction bases not matched to a gene: 7. The CDR3 covers 12 residues. In DNA, the CDR3 is TGTGCCGGACTGGGACAGGGTCACGAGCAGTACTTC. Amino acid sequence: CAGLGQGHEQYF.

At least ten counts were recorded for this clonotype. The chain joins TRBV28 to TRBJ1-1; no clear D gene. This CDR3 is 14 amino acids long. V gave up 5 bases and J gave up 0 bases, with 10 bases separating them. CDR1 and CDR2 from the germline V gene are MDHEN and SYDVKM. The DNA of the CDR3 is TGTGCCAGCAGTCTAGCCCATATGAACACTGAAGCTTTCTTT. Its translation: CASSLAHMNTEAFF.

The sample holds many counts of this clonotype. This CDR3 reads CASIKPGQPLYGYTF. CDR3 coding DNA: TGTGCCAGCATTAAGCCTGGACAGCCGCTCTATGGCTACACCTTC. The chain is built from TRBV28 and TRBJ1-2; D is possibly TRBD1 (6 bases). Germline-derived CDR1 and CDR2 are MDHEN and SYDVKM. V was clipped by 7 bases and J by 4 bases, with 19 bases between them. The CDR3 length is 15 residues.

This clonotype was counted ten times or more. This chain joins TRBV11-2 and TRBJ2-5; D tentatively reads TRBD1 or TRBD2 (6 bases each). The V end was cut by 0 bases, the J end by 5 bases, with 10 bases between. This CDR3 is built from 14 residues. Germline V gene lookup returns CDR1 SGHAT and CDR2 FQNNGV. The CDR3 bases are TGTGCCAGCAGCTTAGATCCGGGGGCGGAGACCCAGTACTTC. Its protein product is CASSLDPGAETQYF.

This clonotype was observed at least ten times. The J gene is TRBJ2-1, the V gene TRBV5-1, with TRBD2 matching over 14 bases. The ends lost 5 bases at V and 7 bases at J; junction bases unmatched: 11. The germline V gene has CDR1 SGHRS and CDR2 YFSETQ. This CDR3 spans 17 amino acids. In DNA, the CDR3 is TGCGCCAGCAGACATAGAGGGACTAGCGGGAGTCGAAATGAGCAGTTCTTC. It encodes CASRHRGTSGSRNEQFF.

The chain couples TRBV9 to TRBJ1-4; 7 bases agree with TRBD1. Germline CDR1 is SGDLS and CDR2 is YYNGEE. CDR3 length: 16 residues. Trimming removed 1 base from V and 3 bases from J; junction bases left unmatched: 6. CDR3 nucleotides: TGTGCCAGCAGCGTAACTCAGGGGGTGGCTAATGAAAAACTGTTTTTT. Amino acid sequence: CASSVTQGVANEKLFF.

The chain couples TRBV11-1 to TRBJ2-2; D perhaps matches TRBD2 (6 bases). The germline V gene encodes CDR1 SGHAT and CDR2 FQDESV (reference sequence). The CDR3 consists of 15 residues. Trimming removed 8 bases at V and 2 bases at J, with 15 bases between. The CDR3 DNA sequence: TGTGCCAGCTTAATGAGGCGGGATAACACCGGGGAGCTGTTTTTT. This codes for CASLMRRDNTGELFF.

There are a few counts of this clonotype. J is TRBJ1-3 and V is TRBV7-9; tentative D call: TRBD1 (6 bases). Trimming left V 5 bases short and J 0 bases short, with 32 bases between. CDR3 size: 22 residues. Per germline, CDR1 SEHNR and CDR2 FQNEAQ (reference sequence). Here the CDR3 reads CASSTPYSRTAEFLSSGNTIYF. CDR3 sequence (DNA): TGTGCCAGCAGCACACCGTACTCGCGGACAGCGGAATTCTTGAGCTCTGGAAACACCATATATTTT.

This clonotype was found a few times. The germline gene is not matched at one end of the junction; a read error may be the cause. The V and J genes are TRBV7-9 and TRBJ2-1; 13 bases align to TRBD2. The CDR3 contains 15 residues. From germline, CDR1 is SEHNR and CDR2 FQNEAQ (reference sequence). The CDR3 sequence is CAGSQTSGRAGEQFF. Written as DNA, the CDR3 is TGTGCCGGCAGCCAAACTAGCGGGAGGGCCGGTGAGCAGTTCTTC.

This clonotype was picked up a small number of times. The chain couples TRBV18 to TRBJ2-7; TRBD1 is a possible D gene (6 bases). The germline V gene has CDR1 KGHSH and CDR2 LQKENI. The CDR3 spans 14 residues. Trimming pared 5 bases from V and 3 bases from J, leaving 14 bases between. CDR3 residues: CASSDQGLLYEQYF. Written as DNA, the CDR3 is TGTGCCAGCTCAGACCAGGGGCTCCTCTACGAGCAGTACTTC.

This clonotype has ten or more counts. V is TRBV7-2 and J is TRBJ2-5; D remains ambiguous. This CDR3 has 11 residues. The V end lost 5 bases, the J end lost 12 bases, and 13 bases lay between the germline ends. Germline V lookup: CDR1 SGHTA, CDR2 FQGNSA. CDR3 sequence: CASSPSLIKYF. The CDR3 nucleotides read TGTGCCAGCAGCCCTTCTTTGATCAAGTACTTC. Looking up the rest from reference TRBV7-2 and TRBJ2-5 gives the full variable domain: GAGVSQSPSNKVTEKGKDVELRCDPISGHTALYWYRQSLGQGLEFLIYFQGNSAPDKSGLPSDRFSAERTGGSVSTLTIQRTQQEDSAVYLCASSPSLIKYFGPGTRLLVL.

The CDR3 nucleotides are TGTGCCAGCAGGAGGGGACTAGCGGGAACCTACGAGCAGTACTTC. This gives the protein CASRRGLAGTYEQYF. The genes are TRBV27 and TRBJ2-7, with 13 bases fitting TRBD2. CDR1 and CDR2 (germline): MNHEY, SMNVEV (reference sequence). CDR3 size: 15 residues. V gave up 6 bases and J gave up 2 bases; unmatched junction bases: 4.

The chain is built from TRBV20-1 and TRBJ2-1; perhaps TRBD1 as D (6 bases). Germline lookup yields CDR1 DFQATT and CDR2 SNEGSKA (reference sequence). V lost 2 bases and J 4 bases, leaving 9 bases between the germline ends. CDR3 length equals 13 residues. CDR3 protein: CSARRGQYNEQFF. The CDR3 coding sequence is TGCAGTGCTAGACGCGGACAGTACAATGAGCAGTTCTTC.

The V gene is TRBV6-5, the J gene TRBJ2-3; D not certain. CDR3 size: 16 residues. Trimming pared 0 bases from V and 1 base from J, leaving 11 bases between. Germline CDR1 is MNHEY and CDR2 is SVGAGI. The CDR3 DNA sequence: TGTGCCAGCAGTTACTCCGGCAGCCACCGCACAGATACGCAGTATTTT. This translates into CASSYSGSHRTDTQYF.

This clonotype was counted ten times or more. The rearrangement links TRBV27 to TRBJ2-7, with D hard to call. V was pared by 4 bases and J by 5 bases, with 15 bases between. Germline CDR1 reads MNHEY; CDR2 reads SMNVEV (reference sequence). The CDR3 length is 14 residues. CDR3 residues: CASSWAAALNEQYF. CDR3 bases: TGTGCCAGCAGTTGGGCGGCGGCTCTGAACGAGCAGTACTTC.

This chain uses TRBV4-3 with TRBJ2-7, with D perhaps matching TRBD2 (5 bases). The CDR3 extends over 13 amino acids. The V gene's germline CDR1 is LGHNA and CDR2 YSLEER. V dropped 0 bases and J dropped 3 bases, with 6 bases sitting between them. CDR3 loop: CASSQELDYEQYF. CDR3 coding DNA: TGCGCCAGCAGCCAAGAACTAGACTACGAGCAGTACTTC.